These T cell receptor beta chains were read from a single sample in a study of CD8+ T cells in alopecia areata. Using immunoSEQ multiplex PCR, the repertoire was profiled, and TCRdb retains in-frame clones only, with some absent. The sample lists more than 95,000 clones; more than 35% were seen once. The sequencing input was CD4+ T cells sorted from blood. All receptors derive from a human donor with alopecia areata. Both conserved end residues are part of each CDR3. Each record gives: J gene, D gene, clone size, V gene, CDR3 length, CDR3 DNA, CDR3 protein. A D gene is named only where the DNA matches it firmly. Part of the rows lack a size; the others show once, few, many or a class for expanded clones.

TRBJ2-3	.	few	TRBV29-1	12	TGCAGCGGCTCCGTAGGCGTGGATACGCAGTATTTT	CSGSVGVDTQYF
TRBJ2-1	TRBD2	.	TRBV7-9	14	TGTGCCAGCAACATGGCTAGCGGGGGCAATGAGCAGTTCTTC	CASNMASGGNEQFF
TRBJ2-7	.	.	TRBV7-9	15	TGTGCCAGCAGCTTAGTTGAACAGATGGGCTACGAGCAGTACTTC	CASSLVEQMGYEQYF
TRBJ2-6	TRBD1	.	TRBV7-2	18	TGTGCCAGCAGCTCAACCGGGACAGGGTCCTCTGGGGCCAACGTCCTGACTTTC	CASSSTGTGSSGANVLTF
TRBJ2-7	.	.	TRBV30	13	TGTGCCTGGAGTGTTTTCGAGGTGGCCGAGCAGTACTTC	CAWSVFEVAEQYF
TRBJ2-5	.	.	TRBV7-9	14	TGTGCCAGCAGCCCGGTTCTGAGCTGGGAGACCCAGTACTTC	CASSPVLSWETQYF
TRBJ2-1	.	.	TRBV10-2	11	TGCGCCAGCAGTGGATACAATGAGCAGTTCTTC	CASSGYNEQFF
TRBJ2-1	TRBD2	few	TRBV19	14	TGTGCCAGTAGTATTGGGCGGGGGTTCGATGAGCAGTTCTTC	CASSIGRGFDEQFF
TRBJ2-7	.	.	TRBV4-1	14	TGCGCCAGCAGCCAAGTATCACAGGCTGGGGCCGGGTACTTC	CASSQVSQAGAGYF
TRBJ1-1	.	few	TRBV4-1	14	TGCGCCAGCAGCCAAGTTGGGTCCGAAACTGAAGCTTTCTTT	CASSQVGSETEAFF
TRBJ2-7	.	.	TRBV4-2	15	TGTGCCAGCAGCCAAGTCGAGGGTGCTTCCTACGAGCAGTACTTC	CASSQVEGASYEQYF
TRBJ2-2	.	.	TRBV5-1	14	TGCGCCAGCAGCTTAGGGCCGAACACCGGGGAGCTGTTTTTT	CASSLGPNTGELFF
TRBJ2-5	.	.	TRBV7-9	14	TGTGCCAGCAGCTTAACGATGACCTGGGAGACCCAGTACTTC	CASSLTMTWETQYF
TRBJ1-2	.	few	TRBV4-3	15	TGCGCCAGCAGCCTCGGGGTCGACGGATCCTATGGCTACACCTTC	CASSLGVDGSYGYTF
TRBJ1-1	.	.	TRBV6-1	14	TGTGCCAGCAGTGAAATCGTACCTGGCACTGAAGCTTTCTTT	CASSEIVPGTEAFF
TRBJ1-6	TRBD1	.	TRBV5-1	15	TGCGCCAGCAGCTTCGGGACAGGGGGCTATTCACCCCTCCACTTT	CASSFGTGGYSPLHF
TRBJ2-1	.	.	TRBV25-1	17	TGTGCCAGCAGTGAAGCGAGGGGTCAGAGCTCCTACAATGAGCAGTTCTTC	CASSEARGQSSYNEQFF
TRBJ1-4	.	many	TRBV23-1	13	TGCGCCACCTCCGGACAGAAGGATGAAAAACTGTTTTTT	CATSGQKDEKLFF
TRBJ1-6	.	.	TRBV30	12	TGTGCCTGGAGGATAGGGAATTCACCCCTCCACTTT	CAWRIGNSPLHF
TRBJ1-5	.	.	TRBV28	12	TGTGCCAGCAAAGATAGCAATCAGCCCCAGCATTTT	CASKDSNQPQHF
TRBJ1-5	.	.	TRBV30	14	TGTGCCTGGAGTGAGAACCAGGGGAGTCAGCCCCAGCATTTT	CAWSENQGSQPQHF
TRBJ2-7	.	.	TRBV7-8	13	TGTGCCAGCAGCTCCGGCGGCCCTTACGAGCAGTACTTC	CASSSGGPYEQYF
TRBJ2-7	.	.	TRBV7-2	15	TGTGCCAGCAGCGCGGACAGATCCTTCGGGGACGAGCAGTACTTC	CASSADRSFGDEQYF
TRBJ2-1	.	few	TRBV30	15	TGTGCCTGGAGTGTGTATCAGAGCTCCTACAATGAGCAGTTCTTC	CAWSVYQSSYNEQFF
TRBJ2-3	.	.	TRBV9	13	TGTGCCAGCAGCGTCTTGGGATCAGATACGCAGTATTTT	CASSVLGSDTQYF
TRBJ1-1	.	.	TRBV7-9	14	TGTGCCAGCAGCTTGGTGCAGCAGAACACTGAAGCTTTCTTT	CASSLVQQNTEAFF
TRBJ2-5	TRBD2	.	TRBV4-3	14	TGCGCCAGCAGCCCCACTAGCGGACAAGAGACCCAGTACTTC	CASSPTSGQETQYF
TRBJ2-7	TRBD2	few	TRBV13	15	TGTGCCAGCAGCGACCTAGCGGGACTCTCCTACGAGCAGTACTTC	CASSDLAGLSYEQYF